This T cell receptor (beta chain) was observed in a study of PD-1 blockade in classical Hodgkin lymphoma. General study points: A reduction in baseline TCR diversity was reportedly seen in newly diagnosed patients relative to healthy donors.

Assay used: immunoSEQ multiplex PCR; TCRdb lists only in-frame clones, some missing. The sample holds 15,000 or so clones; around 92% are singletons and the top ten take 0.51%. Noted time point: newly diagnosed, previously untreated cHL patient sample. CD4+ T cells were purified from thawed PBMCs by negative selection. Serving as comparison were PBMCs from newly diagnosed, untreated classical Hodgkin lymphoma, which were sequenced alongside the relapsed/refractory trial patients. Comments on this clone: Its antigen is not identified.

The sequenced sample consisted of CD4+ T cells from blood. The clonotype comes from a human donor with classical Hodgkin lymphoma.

CDR3 sequence (DNA): TGCGCCAGCAGTGCTTACGGAACTAACGAGCAGTACTTC. The encoded protein is CASSAYGTNEQYF. The J gene is TRBJ2-7, the V gene TRBV10-1; D gene unclear. Trimming took 4 bases from V and 5 from J, leaving 12 bases between them. There are 13 residues in the CDR3. Germline V gene sequence: CDR1 WNHNN, CDR2 SYGVQD (reference sequence).